The present T cell receptor beta chain was sequenced within a study of blood T cell repertoires in COVID-19. Study information: Samples of COVID-19 (acute and convalescent) were obtained from the United States, Italy and Spain. Sources were T cells, B-cell-depleted T cells, or PBMCs; the material itself was cDNA or gDNA.

Generated by immunoSEQ multiplex PCR, the TCRdb table keeps only in-frame clones and is missing some. The sample lists about 98,000 clones; 75% to 85% were seen once. V was clipped by 5 bases and J by 3 bases; unmatched bases: 20. CDR3 size: 19 residues. From germline, CDR1 is SGHVS and CDR2 FQNEAQ. This chain uses TRBV7-8 with TRBJ2-7; 9 nucleotides agree with TRBD1. Sequenced material: peripheral blood. This TCR was recovered from a man between 65 and 85 years old with acute or convalescent COVID-19. The CDR3 DNA reads as TGTGCCAGCAGCCCGCCGACAGGGGGTCCCCGGGCGACCTTCTACGAGCAGTACTTC. The encoded protein is CASSPPTGGPRATFYEQYF.